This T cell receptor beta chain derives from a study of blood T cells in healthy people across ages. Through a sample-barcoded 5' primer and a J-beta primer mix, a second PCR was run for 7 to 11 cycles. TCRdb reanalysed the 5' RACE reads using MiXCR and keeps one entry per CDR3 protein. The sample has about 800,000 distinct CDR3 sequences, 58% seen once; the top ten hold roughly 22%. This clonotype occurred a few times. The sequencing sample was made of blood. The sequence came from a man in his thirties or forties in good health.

CDR3 nucleotide sequence: TGTGCCAGCAGCTTTGGGTCGGGCGGGATCTACAATGAGCAGTTCTTC. Its protein is CASSFGSGGIYNEQFF. The chain has TRBV7-6 and TRBJ2-1, with D perhaps matching TRBD2 (6 bases). Germline CDR1 and CDR2: SGHVS and FNYEAQ. V lost 3 bases and J 3 bases, leaving 15 bases between the germline ends. The CDR3 spans 16 residues.